Listed below are T cell receptor beta chains from one sample, sequenced in a study of cytomegalovirus exposure and HLA in healthy donors. TCRdb keeps only in-frame clones here, not all; method: immunoSEQ multiplex PCR. The sample lists 100,000 to 150,000 clones, 80% occurring once. The sample taken for sequencing was PBMCs. The receptor set was obtained from a man in his forties or fifties in good health and CMV-seronegative. Both conserved end residues are part of each CDR3. A D gene is named only where the DNA matches it firmly. The size of a clone is reported for some rows only, either as once, few or many, or as a class for expanded clones.

CDR3 protein,CDR3 DNA,D gene,clone size,CDR3 length,V gene,J gene
CASTRKRSSYNEQFF,TGTGCCAGCACCCGAAAGAGGAGCTCCTACAATGAGCAGTTCTTC,-,many,15,TRBV28,TRBJ2-1
CASSLIGQGVGNEQFF,TGCGCCAGCAGCTTGATAGGACAGGGGGTGGGCAATGAGCAGTTCTTC,TRBD1,-,16,TRBV5-1,TRBJ2-1
CASSGQGIQPQHF,TGTGCCAGCAGCGGACAGGGTATTCAGCCCCAGCATTTT,TRBD1,-,13,TRBV2,TRBJ1-5
CAWSPLLDRADQPQHF,TGTGCCTGGAGTCCCCTCCTTGACAGGGCCGATCAGCCCCAGCATTTT,TRBD1,-,16,TRBV30,TRBJ1-5
CASSLDPGSGNTIYF,TGTGCCAGCAGCTTAGACCCAGGATCGGGAAACACCATATATTTT,-,-,15,TRBV7-2,TRBJ1-3
CASRDLRGLEGYTF,TGTGCCAGCAGAGACCTCAGGGGGCTAGAGGGCTACACCTTC,TRBD1,-,14,TRBV2,TRBJ1-2
CASSLWQATGELFF,TGTGCCAGCAGCTTGTGGCAGGCCACCGGGGAGCTGTTTTTT,-,-,14,TRBV5-5,TRBJ2-2
CASRRDSRYTF,TGTGCCAGCAGACGGGACAGCCGCTACACCTTC,TRBD1,-,11,TRBV6-5,TRBJ1-2
CASSYSESSYEQYF,TGTGCCAGCAGTTACTCGGAGAGCTCCTACGAGCAGTACTTC,-,-,14,TRBV6-5,TRBJ2-7
CATSRALANTEAFF,TGTGCCACCAGCAGAGCTCTAGCAAACACTGAAGCTTTCTTT,-,-,14,TRBV15,TRBJ1-1
CASSDLTGGRDTQYF,TGTGCCAGCAGTGACTTAACAGGGGGCAGAGATACGCAGTATTTT,TRBD1,-,15,TRBV6-4,TRBJ2-3
CASSERGSNQPQHF,TGTGCCAGCAGTGAAAGGGGGAGCAATCAGCCCCAGCATTTT,-,-,14,TRBV2,TRBJ1-5
CASSLVHSYEQYF,TGTGCCAGCAGCTTGGTTCACTCCTACGAGCAGTACTTC,-,-,13,TRBV5-6,TRBJ2-7
CASSLVHGGYTF,TGTGCCAGCAGCTTAGTTCATGGCGGCTACACCTTC,-,-,12,TRBV5-4,TRBJ1-2
CASSHPQKRDTQYF,TGTGCCAGCAGTCACCCCCAAAAGAGAGATACGCAGTATTTT,-,-,14,TRBV27,TRBJ2-3
CASSLVAGVGGELFF,TGCGCCAGCAGCTTGGTGGCGGGTGTTGGCGGGGAGCTGTTTTTT,-,-,15,TRBV5-1,TRBJ2-2
CASSNTGIVAFF,TGTGCCAGCAGTAATACAGGGATTGTCGCTTTCTTT,-,-,12,TRBV6-1,TRBJ1-1
CASSLGAGSGANVLTF,TGCGCCAGCAGCTTGGGGGCGGGCTCTGGGGCCAACGTCCTGACTTTC,-,-,16,TRBV5-1,TRBJ2-6
CASSPPDRANGYTF,TGTGCCAGCAGCCCCCCGGACAGAGCTAATGGCTACACCTTC,-,-,14,TRBV13,TRBJ1-2
CASSLDSSGANVLTF,TGCGCCAGCAGCTTGGATAGCTCTGGGGCCAACGTCCTGACTTTC,-,-,15,TRBV5-1,TRBJ2-6
CASSVLAGVGDTQYF,TGTGCCAGCAGCGTACTAGCGGGAGTGGGAGATACGCAGTATTTT,TRBD2,-,15,TRBV11-2,TRBJ2-3
CASTSKGGASEKLFF,TGTGCCAGCACCTCAAAAGGGGGGGCGTCTGAAAAACTGTTTTTT,-,-,15,TRBV25-1,TRBJ1-4
CASRRTGTMNTGELFF,TGTGCCAGCAGAAGAACCGGGACAATGAACACCGGGGAGCTGTTTTTT,-,-,16,TRBV2,TRBJ2-2
CASSSGVDPYEQYF,TGTGCCAGCAGCAGCGGGGTAGACCCCTACGAGCAGTACTTC,TRBD2,-,14,TRBV7-3,TRBJ2-7
CASSPPSRADTQYF,TGTGCCAGCTCACCACCGAGCAGGGCAGATACGCAGTATTTT,-,-,14,TRBV18,TRBJ2-3
CASSEALSGPRETQYF,TGTGCCAGCAGTGAAGCGCTTAGCGGGCCACGAGAGACCCAGTACTTC,TRBD2,-,16,TRBV6-1,TRBJ2-5
CATSSGLLGGSPLHF,TGTGCCACCAGCAGTGGTCTCCTTGGGGGGTCACCCCTCCACTTT,-,-,15,TRBV15,TRBJ1-6
CAWSATNSQPQHF,TGTGCCTGGAGTGCCACCAACAGCCAGCCCCAGCATTTT,-,-,13,TRBV30,TRBJ1-5
CASSRRQSYNSPLHF,TGTGCCAGCAGCCGACGACAGTCCTATAATTCACCCCTCCACTTT,-,-,15,TRBV7-2,TRBJ1-6
CASSVGPDRDYGYTF,TGTGCCAGCAGCGTAGGCCCGGACAGGGACTATGGCTACACCTTC,TRBD1,-,15,TRBV9,TRBJ1-2
CAISNPDRGGEKLFF,TGTGCCATCAGCAACCCGGACAGGGGGGGCGAAAAACTGTTTTTT,TRBD1,-,15,TRBV10-3,TRBJ1-4
CASSTGISGTDTQYF,TGTGCCAGCAGCACAGGGATTTCGGGCACAGATACGCAGTATTTT,-,-,15,TRBV7-9,TRBJ2-3
CASRLGGTGVDEQFF,TGCGCCAGCAGGTTGGGTGGGACAGGGGTCGATGAGCAGTTCTTC,TRBD1,-,15,TRBV5-1,TRBJ2-1
CASSLGGRGDTEAFF,TGTGCCAGCAGCTTAGGAGGCAGGGGGGACACTGAAGCTTTCTTT,TRBD1,few,15,TRBV7-6,TRBJ1-1
CAIRDRQETQYF,TGTGCCATCAGGGACAGACAAGAGACCCAGTACTTC,-,-,12,TRBV10-3,TRBJ2-5
CASSLGLADSYEQYF,TGTGCCAGCAGCTTGGGACTAGCGGATTCCTACGAGCAGTACTTC,TRBD2,-,15,TRBV5-4,TRBJ2-7
CASSKKTGTSYEQYF,TGTGCCAGCAGCAAAAAGACAGGGACCTCCTACGAGCAGTACTTC,TRBD1,-,15,TRBV7-9,TRBJ2-7
CASSEGRRAPTDTQYF,TGTGCCAGCAGTGAAGGTCGGAGGGCCCCCACAGATACGCAGTATTTT,-,-,16,TRBV2,TRBJ2-3
CASRPGQGGNTIYF,TGTGCCAGCAGGCCGGGACAGGGCGGAAACACCATATATTTT,TRBD1,-,14,TRBV28,TRBJ1-3
CASSLAQGETQYF,TGCGCCAGCAGCTTGGCCCAGGGGGAGACCCAGTACTTC,-,-,13,TRBV5-1,TRBJ2-5
CAWSGAQGATEAFF,TGTGCCTGGAGTGGAGCACAGGGGGCAACTGAAGCTTTCTTT,TRBD1,-,14,TRBV30,TRBJ1-1
CASSLAKAGFPLEQYF,TGTGCCAGCAGCTTAGCGAAGGCAGGGTTTCCCCTCGAGCAGTACTTC,-,-,16,TRBV7-6,TRBJ2-7
CASSPSGGETQYF,TGTGCCAGCTCACCGTCCGGAGGAGAGACCCAGTACTTC,-,once,13,TRBV18,TRBJ2-5
CASSSGTSGIETQYF,TGTGCCAGCAGCTCTGGGACTAGCGGAATAGAGACCCAGTACTTC,TRBD2,-,15,TRBV7-3,TRBJ2-5
CASSPGLLTYNEQFF,TGCGCCAGCAGCCCGGGACTGTTAACCTACAATGAGCAGTTCTTC,-,-,15,TRBV5-1,TRBJ2-1
CSVGIAPAGELFF,TGCAGCGTCGGTATAGCCCCGGCCGGGGAGCTGTTTTTT,-,-,13,TRBV29-1,TRBJ2-2
CASSGQGVSGELFF,TGTGCCAGCAGTGGACAGGGGGTGTCCGGGGAGCTGTTTTTT,TRBD1,-,14,TRBV6-1,TRBJ2-2
CATQPDSTSTDTQYF,TGTGCCACCCAGCCCGACAGTACTAGCACAGATACGCAGTATTTT,-,-,15,TRBV6-5,TRBJ2-3
CASSEGAATGREQFF,TGTGCCAGCAGCGAAGGGGCGGCAACTGGACGTGAGCAGTTCTTC,-,-,15,TRBV7-2,TRBJ2-1
CASNSLNSPLHF,TGTGCCAGCAACTCTTTAAATTCACCCCTCCACTTT,-,-,12,TRBV28,TRBJ1-6
CASSAQGLYNEKLFF,TGTGCCAGCAGTGCGCAGGGACTCTATAATGAAAAACTGTTTTTT,-,few,15,TRBV25-1,TRBJ1-4
CASSSIRQGIRYGYTF,TGTGCCAGCAGTTCCATTCGACAGGGTATTAGGTATGGCTACACCTTC,TRBD1,-,16,TRBV6-6,TRBJ1-2
CASSSTQALVPGYTF,TGTGCCAGCAGCTCGACACAGGCACTCGTACCTGGCTACACCTTC,-,few,15,TRBV5-4,TRBJ1-2